The clone carrying this T cell receptor beta chain was found many times. A library of TCRbeta sequences, prepared with unique molecular identifiers, was generated. TCRdb reprocessed the PCR reads with MiXCR, giving one entry per CDR3 protein. The sample shows 250,000 to 300,000 distinct CDR3 sequences, 9.9% of them seen only once. These data originate in a study of T-cell reconstitution after alpha-beta-depleted transplantation in children. CDR3 length equals 17 residues. The germline V gene has CDR1 WSHSY and CDR2 SAAADI. V gave up 8 bases and J gave up 7 bases, with 26 bases separating them. This material consisted of PBMCs from the stem cell graft donor, taken from the stem cell graft. The chain carries TRBV10-2 and TRBJ2-2; weak D call: TRBD2 (5 bases). This receptor was obtained from a human donor who donated a stem cell graft to a child with SCID. The CDR3 sequence: CASRSNSEWARGGELFF. CDR3 bases: TGCGCCAGCCGAAGTAACAGCGAATGGGCCCGGGGCGGGGAGCTGTTTTTT.